This is a list of T cell receptor beta chains from one sample in a study of T cells in Graves' hyperthyroidism and ophthalmopathy. Each CDR3 protein gets one entry after TCRdb re-called the multiplex PCR reads with MiXCR. This table has about 560,000 distinct CDR3 sequences, around 17% appearing once. The sequencing sample was made of blood. All receptors derive from a woman younger than 30 with Graves' hyperthyroidism. Both conserved end residues are part of each CDR3. A D gene is named only where the DNA matches it firmly. Expanded clones are given a class, and other clones once, few, many or no size at all.

d_call | j_call | v_call | clone_size | cdr3_aa | cdr3_nt
TRBD2 | TRBJ2-7 | TRBV29-1 | few | CSKAGLAYEQYF | TGCAGCAAAGCAGGACTAGCCTACGAGCAGTACTTC
TRBD1 | TRBJ1-5 | TRBV29-1 | - | CSVGQGMNQPQHF | TGCAGCGTCGGACAGGGCATGAATCAGCCCCAGCATTTT
- | TRBJ1-2 | TRBV2 | many | CASAEQGNGYGYTF | TGTGCCAGCGCAGAACAGGGTAACGGCTATGGCTACACCTTC
- | TRBJ1-1 | TRBV6-2/TRBV6-3 | - | CASSSIQGSTEAFF | TGTGCCAGCAGTTCCATTCAGGGATCCACTGAAGCTTTCTTT
- | TRBJ1-6 | TRBV12-3/TRBV12-4 | - | CASHTGNSPLHF | TGTGCCAGCCACACCGGTAATTCACCCCTCCACTTT
- | TRBJ1-3 | TRBV7-9 | few | CASSYRGFTRSGNTIYF | TGTGCCAGCAGCTACCGGGGATTCACGCGCTCTGGAAACACCATATATTTT
- | TRBJ2-3 | TRBV14 | few | CASSQLGAGTDTQYF | TGTGCCAGCAGCCAGCTTGGGGCCGGCACAGATACGCAGTATTTT
TRBD1 | TRBJ1-4 | TRBV2 | many | CASSIDRGGEKLFF | TGTGCCAGCAGTATTGACAGGGGAGGTGAAAAACTGTTTTTT
- | TRBJ2-1 | TRBV6-5 | many | CASSYEAVVSYNEQFF | TGTGCCAGCAGTTACGAGGCGGTGGTCTCCTACAATGAGCAGTTCTTC
TRBD1 | TRBJ1-2 | TRBV29-1 | - | CSVGTGGAGGYTF | TGCAGCGTCGGGACAGGGGGCGCGGGAGGCTACACCTTC
- | TRBJ2-6 | TRBV2 | - | CASRVRPGAGANVLTF | TGTGCCAGCAGGGTTCGTCCAGGGGCTGGGGCCAACGTCCTGACTTTC
- | TRBJ2-7 | TRBV11-2 | many | CASRVSVGSSYEQYF | TGTGCCAGCAGAGTATCGGTTGGGAGCTCCTACGAGCAGTACTTC
- | TRBJ1-1 | TRBV6-2/TRBV6-3 | - | CASTLRKDTEAFF | TGTGCCAGTACACTGAGGAAGGACACTGAAGCTTTCTTT
- | TRBJ2-5 | TRBV12-3/TRBV12-4 | - | CASSRGSRETQYF | TGTGCCAGCAGTAGAGGGTCCCGAGAGACCCAGTACTTC
- | TRBJ1-1 | TRBV24-1 | few | CATSSFRKGRTEAFF | TGTGCCACCAGCTCCTTTCGGAAGGGGCGAACTGAAGCTTTCTTT
- | TRBJ1-1 | TRBV7-2 | - | CASSDRDGYTEAFF | TGTGCCAGCAGCGACCGGGACGGATACACTGAAGCTTTCTTT
- | TRBJ1-2 | TRBV28 | many | CASSPIRALYGYTF | TGTGCCAGCAGTCCGATCCGGGCCCTCTATGGCTACACCTTC
- | TRBJ1-2 | TRBV27 | few | CASSYKVSGGGYTF | TGTGCCAGCAGTTACAAGGTCTCTGGTGGGGGCTACACCTTC
- | TRBJ1-3 | TRBV6-1 | many | CASSEAGPHSGNTIYF | TGTGCCAGCAGTGAAGCGGGACCGCACTCTGGAAACACCATATATTTT
TRBD2 | TRBJ2-3 | TRBV20-1 | many | CSAPWPAGVYTQYF | TGCAGTGCTCCCTGGCCAGCGGGAGTATATACGCAGTATTTT
TRBD1 | TRBJ2-2 | TRBV28 | many | CASSKQGPSGTGELFF | TGTGCCAGCAGTAAACAGGGGCCTTCAGGCACCGGGGAGCTGTTTTTT
TRBD1 | TRBJ2-1 | TRBV7-6 | few | CASSPDRDRNEQFF | TGTGCCAGCAGCCCCGACAGGGATCGCAATGAGCAGTTCTTC
- | TRBJ1-1 | TRBV20-1 | - | CSARDADGRYANTEAFF | TGCAGTGCTAGAGATGCGGACGGTCGCTACGCCAACACTGAAGCTTTCTTT
- | TRBJ1-1 | TRBV20-1 | once | CSARARREAFF | TGCAGTGCTCGGGCCCGACGTGAAGCTTTCTTT
- | TRBJ2-7 | TRBV19 | - | CAETRTIYEQYF | TGTGCCGAGACCAGGACAATCTACGAGCAGTACTTC
TRBD1 | TRBJ2-7 | TRBV28 | many | CASSRDRADEQYF | TGTGCCAGCAGCCGGGACAGGGCGGACGAGCAGTACTTC
- | TRBJ2-7 | TRBV20-1 | - | CSARVAEKYEQYF | TGCAGTGCTAGAGTGGCGGAGAAATACGAGCAGTACTTC
TRBD2 | TRBJ2-1 | TRBV12-3/TRBV12-4 | many | CASSWVSGRAANEQFF | TGTGCCAGCAGTTGGGTTAGCGGGAGGGCCGCCAATGAGCAGTTCTTC
- | TRBJ1-2 | TRBV3-1 | few | CASSDTFFEANYGYTF | TGTGCCAGCAGCGACACCTTCTTCGAAGCTAACTATGGCTACACCTTC
- | TRBJ2-5 | TRBV28 | - | CASAKGAGETQYF | TGTGCCAGCGCGAAGGGAGCGGGTGAGACCCAGTACTTC